The sequence of this T cell receptor (beta chain) was determined in a study of blood T cell repertoires in COVID-19. Some clones are missing from TCRdb's copy, which holds only in-frame ones; the method was immunoSEQ multiplex PCR. The sample consists of roughly 410,000 clones, 70% to 90% of them appearing once. Germline-derived CDR1 and CDR2 are SGHTS and YDEGEE. The CDR3 has 15 amino acids. V shed 4 bases and J 7 bases; nucleotides not matched to a gene: 10. What was sequenced was peripheral blood. V gene TRBV5-8 combines with J gene TRBJ2-7, with 11 nucleotides matching TRBD1. This clonotype was sampled from a woman aged 55-69 years with COVID-19, enrolled during active disease. The CDR3 DNA reads as TGTGCCAGCAGCCCGGACAGGGGGCGAATCGAGGAGCAGTACTTC. Translation: CASSPDRGRIEEQYF.